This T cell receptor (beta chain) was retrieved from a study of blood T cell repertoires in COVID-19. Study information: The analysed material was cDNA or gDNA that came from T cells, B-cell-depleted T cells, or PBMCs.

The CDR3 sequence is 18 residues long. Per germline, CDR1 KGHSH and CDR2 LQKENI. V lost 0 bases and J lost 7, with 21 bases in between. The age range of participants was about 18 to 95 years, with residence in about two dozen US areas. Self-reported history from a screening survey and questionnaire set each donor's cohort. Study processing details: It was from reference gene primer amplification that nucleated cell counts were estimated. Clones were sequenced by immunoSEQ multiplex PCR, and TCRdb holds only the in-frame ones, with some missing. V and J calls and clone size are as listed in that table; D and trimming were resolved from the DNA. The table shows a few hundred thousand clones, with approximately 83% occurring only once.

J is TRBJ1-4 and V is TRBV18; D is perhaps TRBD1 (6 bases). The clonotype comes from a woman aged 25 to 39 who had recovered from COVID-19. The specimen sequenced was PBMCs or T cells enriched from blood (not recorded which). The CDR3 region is CASSPPVYGQRISEKLFF. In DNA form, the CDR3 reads TGTGCCAGCTCACCACCAGTTTACGGACAGAGAATTTCTGAAAAACTGTTTTTT. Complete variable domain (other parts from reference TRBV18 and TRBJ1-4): NAGVMQNPRHLVRRRGQEARLRCSPMKGHSHVYWYRQLPEEGLKFMVYLQKENIIDESGMPKERFSAEFPKEGPSILRIQQVVRGDSAAYFCASSPPVYGQRISEKLFFGSGTQLSVL.